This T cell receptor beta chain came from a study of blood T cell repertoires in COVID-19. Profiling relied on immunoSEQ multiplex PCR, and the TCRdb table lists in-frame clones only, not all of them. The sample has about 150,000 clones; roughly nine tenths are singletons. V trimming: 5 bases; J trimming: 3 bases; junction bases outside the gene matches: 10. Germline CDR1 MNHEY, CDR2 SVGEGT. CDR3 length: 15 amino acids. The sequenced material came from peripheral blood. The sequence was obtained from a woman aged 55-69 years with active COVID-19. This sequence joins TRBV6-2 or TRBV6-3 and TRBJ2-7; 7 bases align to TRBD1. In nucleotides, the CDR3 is TGTGCCAGCAGTCTTCCCAGGGGGAACGGCTACGAGCAGTACTTC. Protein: CASSLPRGNGYEQYF.